What follows describes a single T cell receptor beta chain. There is no known antigen for this receptor. Per-base qualities were not stored, and no clone one base away is much larger. The sample comes from a study of T-cell reconstitution after alpha-beta-depleted transplantation in children (dated by TCRdb to the mid-2010s). Turning to the overall study: Using TCR repertoire profiling, the study followed T-cell immune reconstitution in a quantitative way in children after TCRalphabeta/CD19-depleted allogeneic hematopoietic cell transplantation. What the work shows at the level of the full study, not this receptor alone: In some patients, high TCRbeta diversity at day 60 was attributed to recipient T cells and intrathymic progenitors that had survived conditioning. About two months after transplant, the apparently early recovery of alphabetaT-cell counts reportedly depended on just several hundred clones that had expanded rapidly and came from non-depleted graft cells. The frequencies of hyperexpanded clones fell over the following months, and after one year, T-cell counts and TCRbeta diversity were mostly attributed to newly produced T cells.

Library method: PCR. The sequencing machine was an Illumina HiSeq 2500. To normalize quantification of the TCRbeta repertoire, the TCR libraries were built with molecular barcoding that relied on unique molecular identifiers. Using fastp at Q25 and MiXCR, TCRdb reprocessed the public reads and kept productive beta chains. Every CDR3 protein is listed once, alongside the most common genes and DNA of its rows. For this sample the table gives around 200,000 distinct CDR3 sequences, of which roughly 10% were detected only once. 28% of the sample comes from the top ten. V is clipped by 5 bases and J by 11 bases, and the sequence between their germline boundaries is 15 bases long. There are 11 amino acids in the CDR3, from cysteine to phenylalanine inclusive. The only DNA kept is the CDR3, 33 bases in frame from the first base. Reading the germline V gene (reference sequence) gives CDR1 GTSNPN and CDR2 SVGIG.

The sample's treatment or condition, from its label and the paper: allogeneic hematopoietic cell transplantation with graft depleted of TCRalphabeta T cells and CD19 B cells. The children who served as transplant recipients had been given grafts of TCRalphabeta/CD19-depleted allogeneic hematopoietic cells. The sequences come from PBMCs, collected before TCRalphabeta/CD19-depleted stem cell transplant. The TCR sequence derives from a child less than two years old with acute myeloid leukemia, due to receive a stem cell transplant. The V and J genes are TRBV30 and TRBJ1-1; D gene: possibly TRBD1, on 5 matching bases. The CDR3 in this case is CAWAGPRPAFF. DNA sequence: TGTGCCTGGGCGGGACCGCGTCCCGCTTTCTTT.